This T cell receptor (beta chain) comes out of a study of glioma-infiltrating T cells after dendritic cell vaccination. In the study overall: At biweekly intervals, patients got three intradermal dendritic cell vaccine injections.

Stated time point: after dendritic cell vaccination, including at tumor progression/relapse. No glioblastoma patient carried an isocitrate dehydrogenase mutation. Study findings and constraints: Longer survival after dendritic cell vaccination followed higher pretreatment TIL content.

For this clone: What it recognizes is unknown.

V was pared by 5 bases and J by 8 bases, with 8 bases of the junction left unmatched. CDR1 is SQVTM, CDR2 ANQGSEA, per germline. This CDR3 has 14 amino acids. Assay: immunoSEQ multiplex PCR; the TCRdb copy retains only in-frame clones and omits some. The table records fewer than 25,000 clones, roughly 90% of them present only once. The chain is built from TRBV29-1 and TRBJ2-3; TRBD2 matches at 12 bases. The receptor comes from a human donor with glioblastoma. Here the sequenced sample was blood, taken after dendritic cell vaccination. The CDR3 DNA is TGCAGCGTTATGCTGACTAGCGGGGGCGGTACGCAGTATTTT. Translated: CSVMLTSGGGTQYF.